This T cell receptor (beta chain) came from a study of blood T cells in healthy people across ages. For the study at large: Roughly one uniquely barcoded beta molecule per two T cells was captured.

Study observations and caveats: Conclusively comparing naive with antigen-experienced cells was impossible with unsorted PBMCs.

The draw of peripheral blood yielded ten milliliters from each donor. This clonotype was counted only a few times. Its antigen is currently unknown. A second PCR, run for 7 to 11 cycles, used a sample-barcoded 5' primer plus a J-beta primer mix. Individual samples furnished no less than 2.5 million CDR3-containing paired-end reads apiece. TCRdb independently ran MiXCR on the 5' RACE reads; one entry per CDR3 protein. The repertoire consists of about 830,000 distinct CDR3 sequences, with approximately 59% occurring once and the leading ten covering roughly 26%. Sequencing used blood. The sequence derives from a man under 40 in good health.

The CDR3 sequence is CASSWGGGSTDTQYF. CDR3 nucleotides: TGTGCCAGCAGCTGGGGTGGGGGCAGCACAGATACGCAGTATTTT. The V gene is TRBV7-2, the J gene TRBJ2-3, with D tentatively TRBD1 (6 bases). V was shortened by 4 bases and J by 0 bases, with 11 bases between the two germline ends. The CDR3 has 15 residues. Germline lookup yields CDR1 SGHTA and CDR2 FQGNSA.